The rows below give T cell receptor beta chains drawn from one sample of a study of beta chain features in type 1 diabetes. Repertoires were generated with immunoSEQ multiplex PCR, while TCRdb's copy carries only in-frame clones and drops some. The table includes nearly 700,000 clones, 13% detected once. The sequenced material came from naive CD4+ T cells from blood. Receptors originate from a man aged 18-30 years with type 1 diabetes. Both conserved end residues are part of each CDR3. A D gene is named only where the DNA matches it firmly. Not every row has a clone size; where given, it reads once, few, many or a size class.

D	V	J	size	DNA	CDR3
.	TRBV10-3	TRBJ1-2	.	TGTGTCGCCGGGGCACAGCCCTATGGCTACACCTTC	CVAGAQPYGYTF
TRBD2	TRBV5-1	TRBJ2-7	.	TGCGCCAGCAGTGTTGGGCTAGCGGGGGCCACTAGCTCCTACGAGCAGTACTTC	CASSVGLAGATSSYEQYF
TRBD1	TRBV5-6	TRBJ1-5	few	TGTGCCAGCAGCGCCGGACAGGGCAATCAGCCCCAGCATTTT	CASSAGQGNQPQHF
.	TRBV7-6	TRBJ1-6	few	TGTGCCAGCAGCTTTCGGACCGCCTATAATTCACCCCTCCACTTT	CASSFRTAYNSPLHF
.	TRBV5-1	TRBJ2-1	few	TGCGCCAGCAGCTTCGACTCCTACAATGAGCAGTTCTTC	CASSFDSYNEQFF
.	TRBV29-1	TRBJ2-3	.	TGCAGCGCTAGTCCCAGGTTCACAGATACGCAGTATTTT	CSASPRFTDTQYF
.	TRBV25-1	TRBJ2-6	few	TGTGCCAGCAGTACGTTTTCTGGGGCCAACGTCCTGACTTTC	CASSTFSGANVLTF
.	TRBV28	TRBJ2-5	few	TGTGCCAGCAGTTTTTTCGAGACCCAGTACTTC	CASSFFETQYF
.	TRBV7-3	TRBJ1-2	.	TGTGCCAGCAGCTTGATGGGATCCGGTGGCTACACCTTC	CASSLMGSGGYTF
TRBD1	TRBV2	TRBJ2-2	few	TGTGCCAGCAGTGGGACAGGGGTCACCGGGGAGCTGTTTTTT	CASSGTGVTGELFF
.	TRBV14	TRBJ2-3	.	TGTGCCAGCAGCCAAGTGGGGCCCGCCGTAGATACGCAGTATTTT	CASSQVGPAVDTQYF
TRBD1	TRBV10-3	TRBJ2-3	.	TGTGCCACCACTACCGGGACAGCAGAAGCAGATACGCAGTATTTT	CATTTGTAEADTQYF
.	TRBV5-4	TRBJ2-5	few	TGTGCCAGCAGCTTAACCGGGCCAGAGACCCAGTACTTC	CASSLTGPETQYF
.	TRBV2	TRBJ1-1	.	TGTGCCAGCAGTTACATGGGGCTAAACACTGAAGCTTTCTTT	CASSYMGLNTEAFF
.	TRBV10-3	TRBJ2-3	few	TGTGCCATCAGTGAGCTGGGGGGAGATACGCAGTATTTT	CAISELGGDTQYF
TRBD1	TRBV11-3	TRBJ1-1	few	TGTGCCAGCAGCTTCACAGGGGATACTGAAGCTTTCTTT	CASSFTGDTEAFF
.	TRBV7-2	TRBJ1-2	few	TGTGCCAGCAGCTCACCCGGGACACCGGCCTTTTGGGGCTACACCTTC	CASSSPGTPAFWGYTF
.	TRBV7-9	TRBJ2-2	.	TGTGCCAGCAGCTTAGAGTGGGACGACGGGGAGCTGTTTTTT	CASSLEWDDGELFF
TRBD1	TRBV7-3	TRBJ1-2	.	TGTGCCAGCAGCCTGGGACAGGGAGATGGCTACACCTTC	CASSLGQGDGYTF
.	TRBV10-3	TRBJ1-1	.	TGTGCCATCAGTGATTCGGACAGATTGAACACTGAAGCTTTCTTT	CAISDSDRLNTEAFF
.	TRBV20-1	TRBJ2-5	few	TGCAGTGCTAGCGGAGAGACCCAGTACTTC	CSASGETQYF
.	TRBV5-4	TRBJ1-1	few	TGTGCCAGCAGCTTGTACCAGGCCGGCGGCACTGAAGCTTTCTTT	CASSLYQAGGTEAFF
.	TRBV9	TRBJ2-1	few	TGTGCCAGCAGCGTATCCCCCGGGGATGAGCAGTTCTTC	CASSVSPGDEQFF
.	TRBV7-3	TRBJ1-2	.	TGTGCCAGCAGCCCTCACCCAGCTAACTATGGCTACACCTTC	CASSPHPANYGYTF
.	TRBV5-4	TRBJ2-3	.	TGTGCCAGCAGCTCGCGCGGGGGCACAGATACGCAGTATTTT	CASSSRGGTDTQYF
.	TRBV6-5	TRBJ2-1	few	TGTGCCAGCAGTTACCACTCGGTGAATGAGCAGTTCTTC	CASSYHSVNEQFF
.	TRBV5-1	TRBJ1-1	.	TGCGCCAGCAGCTTGCAGGGTTATAACACTGAAGCTTTCTTT	CASSLQGYNTEAFF
.	TRBV7-3	TRBJ2-3	few	TGTGCCAGCAGCTTAAACGCGGGCGGGACAGATACGCAGTATTTT	CASSLNAGGTDTQYF